The 32 T cell receptor beta chains below were found in one sample sequenced in a study of cytomegalovirus exposure and HLA in healthy donors. PCR employed 60 Vbeta and 13 Jbeta primers. TCRdb's copy holds only in-frame clones and misses some; the assay was immunoSEQ multiplex PCR. The table includes some 180,000 clones, about 77% detected once. Sequencing was done on a sample of PBMCs. The receptors stem from a female donor in good health and CMV-seronegative.

The CDR3 here is CASSTGRGSNEQFF. CDR3 nucleotides: TGTGCCAGCAGCACCGGGCGGGGCAGCAATGAGCAGTTCTTC. The chain carries TRBV6-5 and TRBJ2-1; maybe TRBD2 (6 bases). Germline CDR1 MNHEY, CDR2 SVGAGI. Trimming took off 6 bases at V and 6 bases at J, with 15 bases between the two ends. The CDR3 spans 14 residues.

The chain couples TRBV7-2 to TRBJ2-7, with 7 nucleotides matching TRBD2. The germline V gene has CDR1 SGHTA and CDR2 FQGNSA. J lost 3 bases, V lost 5 bases, and 10 bases had no gene match. The CDR3 is 15 amino acids. The CDR3 coding sequence is TGTGCCAGCAGCCCCCTGGGGACTAACGGCTACGAGCAGTACTTC. Translation gives CASSPLGTNGYEQYF.

This rearrangement joins TRBV19 to TRBJ2-7, with a possible D match to TRBD1 (5 bases). V dropped 5 bases and J dropped 2 bases, with 10 bases sitting between them. The CDR3 has 13 amino acids. The V gene's germline CDR1 is LNHDA and CDR2 SQIVND (reference sequence). CDR3 bases: TGTGCCAGTAGTTTCAGGGCCACCTACGAGCAGTACTTC. Translated, it gives CASSFRATYEQYF.

This chain connects TRBV7-2 to TRBJ1-2, with 8 bases aligning to TRBD1. CDR1 and CDR2 (germline): SGHTA, FQGNSA. Losses at the gene ends were 0 bases for V and 2 bases for J; bases not matched to a gene: 2. This CDR3 has 15 residues. The CDR3 spells CASSLATGGNYGYTF. CDR3 sequence (DNA): TGTGCCAGCAGCTTAGCCACAGGGGGGAACTATGGCTACACCTTC.

This clone was picked up a small number of times. The chain uses TRBV30 and TRBJ1-3; no definite D call. V shed 2 bases and J shed 0 bases, with 17 bases lying between them. The germline V gene encodes CDR1 GTSNPN and CDR2 SVGIG (reference sequence). The CDR3 runs 17 residues. Here the CDR3 DNA reads TGTGCCTGGAGTTCTCATGGACTGCCGGACTCTGGAAACACCATATATTTT. Its translation is CAWSSHGLPDSGNTIYF.

Concerning this clone itself: One junction end does not reproduce the germline sequence, and a read error may be involved. The V call is TRBV7-9, the J call TRBJ2-3; TRBD1 might be the D (7 bases). Germline V lookup: CDR1 SEHNR, CDR2 FQNEAQ (reference sequence). The CDR3 contains 15 residues. The CDR3 DNA is TGTTCCAGCGAAGGAGGGGGCCTCCGCACAGATACGCAGTATTTT. This gives the protein CSSEGGGLRTDTQYF.

This clone was recorded once. This CDR3 reads CASSGTSDTQYF. The DNA for the CDR3 is TGTGCCAGCAGCGGCACCTCAGATACGCAGTATTTT. The chain combines TRBV7-9 with TRBJ2-3, with D hard to call. The CDR3 length is 12 residues. In germline, CDR1 is SEHNR, CDR2 FQNEAQ (reference sequence). Trimming removed 5 bases from V and 4 bases from J, with 7 bases in between.

This clone was observed a few times. V and J are TRBV5-1 and TRBJ1-2; 7 bases align to TRBD1. Trimming took 3 bases from V and 0 from J; bases not matched to a gene: 5. Per the germline V gene, CDR1 is SGHRS and CDR2 is YFSETQ. The CDR3 sequence is 15 residues long. CDR3 DNA: TGCGCCAGCAGCTCGACGGGACAGTCTAACTATGGCTACACCTTC. Its protein product is CASSSTGQSNYGYTF.

The chain is built from TRBV6-1 and TRBJ1-5, with D possibly matching TRBD1 (5 bases). V lost 3 bases and J 7 bases, leaving 10 bases between the germline ends. Germline loops: CDR1 MNHNS, CDR2 SASEGT. The CDR3 sequence is 13 residues long. The CDR3 spells CASSEVRVQPQHF. The CDR3 DNA sequence: TGTGCCAGCAGTGAGGTCAGGGTGCAGCCCCAGCATTTT.

The chain is built from TRBV5-1 and TRBJ2-3, with TRBD2 matching over 8 bases. The CDR3 length is 16 residues. Trimming took 0 bases from V and 1 from J; bases not matched to a gene: 4. In germline, CDR1 is SGHRS, CDR2 YFSETQ. The CDR3: CASSLASGGGTDTQYF. CDR3 DNA sequence: TGCGCCAGCAGCTTGGCGAGCGGGGGTGGCACAGATACGCAGTATTTT.

The CDR3 nucleotides read TGTGCCAGCAGCCAACCCTCCGACTGGGACATTCAGTACTTC. It translates to CASSQPSDWDIQYF. The chain couples TRBV4-2 to TRBJ2-4; no clear D. V lost 2 bases, J lost 8 bases, and 13 bases lay in between. The length of the CDR3 is 14 residues. Germline values: CDR1 LGHNA, CDR2 YNFKEQ.

The chain's CDR3 is CATSRGDSGGRQFF. The CDR3 nucleotides read TGTGCCACCAGCAGAGGCGACTCGGGAGGTCGGCAGTTCTTC. The chain uses TRBV15 and TRBJ2-1; TRBD2 aligns across 7 bases. The CDR3 runs 14 residues. Per germline, CDR1 LNHNV and CDR2 YYDKDF (reference sequence). Trimming cost V 1 base and J 12 bases; bases outside gene matches: 9.

This chain links TRBV5-1 with TRBJ2-5; tentative D call: TRBD2 (6 bases). Judging by the DNA end, TRBJ2-7 fits better; the J call may be wrong. The CDR3 sequence is 15 residues long. The V gene's germline CDR1 is SGHRS and CDR2 YFSETQ. CDR3 loop: CASSLESGLGNEQYF. The CDR3 DNA sequence: TGCGCCAGCAGCTTGGAGAGCGGGTTGGGGAACGAGCAGTACTTC.

This clone was counted between two and nine times. This chain joins TRBV11-3 and TRBJ2-3; 11 bases align to TRBD2. This CDR3 is built from 15 residues. CDR1 and CDR2 from the germline V gene are SGHNT and YENEEA. With 5 bases clipped from V and 4 bases from J, the junction kept 5 bases outside the gene matches. CDR3 nucleotide sequence: TGTGCCAGCAGCCTAGCGGGGGGCCACTCAGATACGCAGTATTTT. Translating gives CASSLAGGHSDTQYF. The full variable domain, its missing parts supplied by reference TRBV11-3 and TRBJ2-3, is EAGVVQSPRYKIIEKKQPVAFWCNPISGHNTLYWYLQNLGQGPELLIRYENEEAVDDSQLPKDRFSAERLKGVDSTLKIQPAELGDSAVYLCASSLAGGHSDTQYFGPGTRLTVL.

The chain carries TRBV9 and TRBJ2-5; perhaps TRBD2 as D (7 bases). CDR1 is SGDLS, CDR2 YYNGEE, per germline. The V end lost 3 bases, the J end lost 10 bases, and 16 bases lay between the germline ends. The CDR3 sequence is 13 residues long. DNA of the CDR3: TGTGCCAGCAGCGAGATGGGAGGGGGGGGCCAGTACTTC. Protein product: CASSEMGGGGQYF.

The rearrangement uses TRBV15 and TRBJ2-5; 7 bases are shared with TRBD2. The V segment lost 3 bases and the J segment 2 bases; nucleotides outside the gene matches: 6. Germline loops: CDR1 LNHNV, CDR2 YYDKDF (reference sequence). This CDR3 region has 15 residues. Here the CDR3 DNA reads TGTGCCACCAGCAGGAGAGCGGGGTCACAAGAGACCCAGTACTTC. Protein: CATSRRAGSQETQYF.

This clone appeared a few times. The chain employs TRBV28 and TRBJ1-2; weak D call: TRBD1 (5 bases). This CDR3 is 13 amino acids long. The V gene's germline CDR1 is MDHEN and CDR2 SYDVKM. V lost 7 bases to trimming and J lost 3 bases, with 12 bases between them. CDR3 nucleotides: TGTGCCAGCATAACAGGATCGGACTATGGCTACACCTTC. It specifies CASITGSDYGYTF.

The gene calls are TRBV7-9 and TRBJ2-3; the D gene is possibly TRBD1 (6 bases). Germline assignment: CDR1 SEHNR and CDR2 FQNEAQ (reference sequence). Trimming shortened V by 4 bases and J by 3 bases, and 23 bases separated the two germline ends. This CDR3 has 18 amino acids. CDR3 coding DNA: TGTGCCAGCAGCTCTCCCCCAGGACAGTTACCTCGGACAGATACGCAGTATTTT. Its protein product is CASSSPPGQLPRTDTQYF. Drawing the rest from reference TRBV7-9 and TRBJ2-3, the complete variable domain is DTGVSQNPRHKITKRGQNVTFRCDPISEHNRLYWYRQTLGQGPEFLTYFQNEAQLEKSRLLSDRFSAERPKGSFSTLEIQRTEQGDSAMYLCASSSPPGQLPRTDTQYFGPGTRLTVL.

This clone showed up just once. The J gene is TRBJ2-7, the V gene TRBV7-8; 8 bases are a match to TRBD2. V gave up 5 bases and J gave up 5 bases; unmatched junction bases: 17. The CDR3 contains 17 residues. CDR1 is SGHVS, CDR2 FQNEAQ, per germline. The CDR3 DNA reads TGTGCCAGCAGCGATCATCCGGGACTAGTGGCGGGAAACGAGCAGTACTTC. Translated, it gives CASSDHPGLVAGNEQYF.

Turning to this clone: Since no conserved phenylalanine or tryptophan closes the CDR3, a read error is the likely cause. This rearrangement joins TRBV4-1 to TRBJ2-7; TRBD2 agrees at 11 bases. V trimming: 5 bases; J trimming: 3 bases; junction bases outside the gene matches: 6. CDR1 is MGHRA, CDR2 YSYEKL, per germline. CDR3 size: 15 residues. This CDR3 is CASSETSGSLYEQYL. Written as DNA, the CDR3 is TGCGCCAGCAGCGAAACTAGCGGGAGCCTCTACGAGCAGTACCTC.

This clone was recorded a few times. The chain joins TRBV5-1 to TRBJ1-1; 7 bases fit TRBD1. The V gene's germline CDR1 is SGHRS and CDR2 YFSETQ. The junction had 12 bases not matched to a gene; V was cut back by 4 bases and J by 6 bases. The CDR3 is 15 amino acids. CDR3 nucleotide sequence: TGCGCCAGCAGCACCCCACAGGGGATGGGGGCTGAAGCTTTCTTT. It yields the protein CASSTPQGMGAEAFF.

This chain links TRBV29-1 with TRBJ2-7; D possibly corresponds to TRBD2 (6 bases). V was cut by 7 bases and J by 1 base, with 11 bases left in between. CDR1 and CDR2 from the germline V gene are SQVTM and ANQGSEA. The CDR3 is 12 residues long. CDR3 bases: TGCAGCGCCTGGGGGGAGTCCTACGAGCAGTACTTC. This translates into CSAWGESYEQYF.

There are a few counts of this clone. This chain connects TRBV4-3 to TRBJ2-2; the D gene is possibly TRBD2 (7 bases). The CDR3 is made up of 17 amino acids. V lost 0 bases and J lost 0, with 11 bases in between. CDR1 is LGHNA, CDR2 YSLEER, per germline. The CDR3 DNA reads TGCGCCAGCAGCCAAGAAAGGGGGGGTGCGAACACCGGGGAGCTGTTTTTT. Its translation: CASSQERGGANTGELFF.

The genes are TRBV7-2 and TRBJ2-1, with D possibly TRBD2 on 6 matching bases. Germline CDR1 SGHTA, CDR2 FQGNSA. V lost 4 bases to trimming and J lost 6 bases, with 13 bases between them. This CDR3 region has 14 residues. Written as DNA, the CDR3 is TGTGCCAGCAGCTCGGACTACTTGGGCAATGAGCAGTTCTTC. Its translation is CASSSDYLGNEQFF.

This chain connects TRBV5-4 to TRBJ2-1; TRBD2 matches at 11 bases. Trimming cost V 3 bases and J 8 bases; bases outside gene matches: 10. The CDR3 contains 16 residues. Per germline, CDR1 SGHNT and CDR2 YYREEE (reference sequence). The CDR3 sequence is CASSSALTSGRHEQFF. The CDR3 DNA follows: TGTGCCAGCAGCTCCGCCCTCACTAGCGGGAGACATGAGCAGTTCTTC.

This chain links TRBV30 with TRBJ2-5; possible D gene TRBD2, 6 bases. The V gene's germline CDR1 is GTSNPN and CDR2 SVGIG (reference sequence). Trimming left V 2 bases short and J 2 bases short, with 9 bases between. CDR3 length: 13 residues. The DNA for the CDR3 is TGTGCCTGGAGTCCGGGGACTCAAGAGACCCAGTACTTC. It is translated as CAWSPGTQETQYF.

This sequence joins TRBV29-1 and TRBJ2-2, with 13 positions matching TRBD2. Germline V CDR1 and CDR2: SQVTM, ANQGSEA. The V segment lost 7 bases and the J segment 3 bases; nucleotides outside the gene matches: 17. The CDR3 is 19 amino acids. CDR3 in amino acids: CSATRQVPGLAGDTGELFF. In nucleotides, the CDR3 is TGCAGCGCCACTCGACAGGTCCCCGGACTAGCGGGAGACACCGGGGAGCTGTTTTTT.

The rearrangement links TRBV5-5 to TRBJ1-1; TRBD1 is a possible D gene (5 bases). The CDR3 has 12 amino acids. V was pared by 4 bases and J by 5 bases, with 9 bases between. Germline CDR1 is SGHKS and CDR2 is YYEKEE (reference sequence). Here the CDR3 reads CASSKGWTEAFF. Written as DNA, the CDR3 is TGTGCCAGCAGCAAGGGGTGGACTGAAGCTTTCTTT.

This CDR3 is CASSLALAGGYEQFF. DNA of the CDR3: TGCGCCAGCAGCTTGGCTCTAGCAGGAGGATATGAGCAGTTCTTC. The chain joins TRBV5-1 to TRBJ2-1, with D possibly matching TRBD2 (5 bases). Between the trimmed V and J ends, which lost 0 bases and 8 bases, there was a span of 15 bases. The CDR3 is 15 amino acids. Germline V CDR1 and CDR2: SGHRS, YFSETQ.

The chain employs TRBV6-5 and TRBJ1-2, with 9 bases fitting TRBD1. CDR1 and CDR2 from the germline V gene are MNHEY and SVGAGI. The V gene end was trimmed by 10 bases and the J gene end by 5 bases; junction bases not matched to a gene: 14. The CDR3 covers 15 residues. CDR3 amino acids: CATIVPGQGTYGYTF. The CDR3 nucleotides read TGTGCCACCATAGTACCGGGACAGGGAACTTATGGCTACACCTTC.

This chain links TRBV27 with TRBJ1-2; TRBD1 matches 7 bases. The CDR3 covers 14 residues. The V gene's germline CDR1 is MNHEY and CDR2 SMNVEV (reference sequence). V shed 5 bases and J 8 bases; nucleotides not matched to a gene: 11. CDR3 region: CASSQQGRYRGYTF. The CDR3 nucleotides read TGTGCCAGCAGTCAACAGGGGCGGTATCGGGGCTACACCTTC.

The V gene is TRBV5-1, the J gene TRBJ2-3, with TRBD1 matching 8 bases. CDR3 length: 14 residues. Per the germline V gene, CDR1 is SGHRS and CDR2 is YFSETQ. The junction had 6 bases not matched to a gene; V was cut back by 4 bases and J by 5 bases. The CDR3 region is CASSPRQGRDTQYF. The CDR3 nucleotides read TGCGCCAGCAGCCCTCGACAGGGGAGAGATACGCAGTATTTT. The full variable domain, completed using reference TRBV5-1 and TRBJ2-3, is KAGVTQTPRYLIKTRGQQVTLSCSPISGHRSVSWYQQTPGQGLQFLFEYFSETQRNKGNFPGRFSGRQFSNSRSEMNVSTLELGDSALYLCASSPRQGRDTQYFGPGTRLTVL.